This TCR beta chain stems from a study of T cells in localized non-small cell lung cancer. Sequencing was performed with immunoSEQ multiplex PCR; in TCRdb, only in-frame clones are kept and a portion is missing. Of 25,000 to 30,000 clones in the sample, about 90% were seen once. Losses at the gene ends were 3 bases for V and 0 bases for J; bases not matched to a gene: 3. Germline CDR1 is SGHDT and CDR2 is YYEEEE. The CDR3 has 16 amino acids. This TCR derives from a woman aged 40-70 years with stage III lung adenocarcinoma. The input for sequencing was peripheral blood mononuclear cells, taken before any cancer treatment. The V and J genes are TRBV5-6 and TRBJ2-3; 11 bases agree with TRBD2. CDR3 nucleotides: TGTGCCAGCAGCTCGGGGACTAGCGGCAGCACAGATACGCAGTATTTT. Its translation: CASSSGTSGSTDTQYF.